This TCR beta chain derives from a study of T cells in Graves' hyperthyroidism and ophthalmopathy. Study-wide findings and caveats: Blood also showed most of the thyroid clonotypes that were expanded above 0.001. Ophthalmopathy was model-predicted a median roughly 6.3 months pre-onset. A model of 13 V-J pairs discriminated ophthalmopathy from stable hyperthyroidism.

Diagnoses rested on clinical symptoms, serum thyroxine and TRAb, thyroid ultrasound and orbital computed tomography. The V and J ends lost 3 bases and 4 bases, in that order; junction bases with no gene match: 8. CDR1 KGHSH and CDR2 LQKENI come from the germline V gene. This CDR3 has 15 residues. Regions amplified from RNA transcripts were the TCR beta CDR3 regions. TCR CDR3 underwent first-round RT-PCR with the HTBI primer set. Using its own MiXCR run on the multiplex PCR reads, TCRdb lists one record per CDR3 protein. The sample shows about 510,000 distinct CDR3 sequences, around 50% of them seen only once. With respect to this clonotype: Its antigen is still unknown.

The sample was peripheral blood or thyroid tissue (not recorded which). This clonotype was obtained from an adult woman with Graves' disease, either hyperthyroidism or ophthalmopathy (not recorded which). V is TRBV18 and J is TRBJ1-2, with 7 bases matching TRBD1. CDR3 sequence reads: CASSPTNRGSYGYTF. The CDR3 bases are TGTGCCAGCTCACCTACGAACAGGGGCAGCTATGGCTACACCTTC. Looking up the rest from reference TRBV18 and TRBJ1-2 gives the full variable domain: NAGVMQNPRHLVRRRGQEARLRCSPMKGHSHVYWYRQLPEEGLKFMVYLQKENIIDESGMPKERFSAEFPKEGPSILRIQQVVRGDSAAYFCASSPTNRGSYGYTFGSGTRLTVV.